Below are 29 T cell receptor beta chains sequenced from a single sample in a study of T cell responses to AZD1222 COVID-19 vaccine. The data were produced by immunoSEQ multiplex PCR, yet TCRdb's version contains in-frame clones alone and is incomplete. The table lists some 140,000 clones, about 91% of them singletons. The starting material was peripheral blood, obtained 28 days after the second AZD1222 dose. These receptors were taken from an adult who received the AZD1222 COVID-19 vaccine.

CDR3 protein: CASSEAQGSGQYV. The CDR3 DNA is TGCGCCAGCAGTGAGGCCCAGGGCTCTGGGCAGTACGTC. The chain has TRBV10-2 and TRBJ2-7, with D maybe TRBD1 (5 bases). Germline CDR1 WSHSY, CDR2 SAAADI. CDR3 length equals 13 residues. V was shortened by 2 bases and J by 9 bases, with 14 bases between the two germline ends.

The V gene is TRBV5-1, the J gene TRBJ2-5, with D tentatively TRBD2 (5 bases). CDR1 and CDR2 from the germline V gene are SGHRS and YFSETQ. The CDR3 covers 16 residues. V lost 0 bases to trimming and J lost 5 bases, with 17 bases between them. In nucleotides, the CDR3 is TGCGCCAGCAGCTTGGGTTGGACCCCACTAGGGGAGACCCAGTACTTC. Translation: CASSLGWTPLGETQYF.

Only a few counts were recorded for this clone. This chain uses TRBV12-3 or TRBV12-4 with TRBJ2-3, with D perhaps matching TRBD2 (5 bases). Trimming took off 4 bases at V and 10 bases at J, with 12 bases between the two ends. The CDR3 is 12 amino acids. CDR3 bases: TGTGCCAGCAGTTCCGCACCCGGGGCGCAGTATTTT. This sequence encodes CASSSAPGAQYF.

The chain carries TRBV19 and TRBJ2-3; no definite D call. Trimming pared 6 bases from V and 4 bases from J, leaving 11 bases between. Germline CDR1 and CDR2: LNHDA and SQIVND (reference sequence). The CDR3 has 13 amino acids. The CDR3 DNA reads as TGTGCCAGTAGCCCAACACACCCAGATACGCAGTATTTT. Protein product: CASSPTHPDTQYF.

The chain is built from TRBV9 and TRBJ1-6; perhaps TRBD1 as D (5 bases). CDR1 is SGDLS, CDR2 YYNGEE, per germline. The CDR3 runs 15 residues. The V gene lost 2 bases and the J gene lost 4 bases, with 10 bases spanning the gap. The CDR3 region is CASSVDILYNSPLHF. The CDR3 DNA reads as TGTGCCAGCAGCGTGGACATTCTATATAATTCACCCCTCCACTTT.

The chain uses TRBV6-5 and TRBJ1-2; perhaps TRBD1 as D (5 bases). This CDR3 has 14 residues. Trimming removed 2 bases at V and 4 bases at J, with 11 bases between. Looked up from germline, CDR1 is MNHEY and CDR2 is SVGAGI. The CDR3 loop is CASSYGSGGYGYTF. The CDR3 DNA reads as TGTGCCAGCAGTTACGGGTCGGGGGGCTATGGCTACACCTTC.

The V and J genes are TRBV18 and TRBJ1-2; 8 bases match TRBD1. The V segment lost 3 bases and the J segment 9 bases; nucleotides outside the gene matches: 15. Germline CDR1 KGHSH, CDR2 LQKENI. CDR3 size: 16 residues. CDR3 nucleotide sequence: TGTGCCAGCTCACCTCCATCCGGACAGGGTGCCGTGCGCTACACCTTC. Translation: CASSPPSGQGAVRYTF. The full variable domain, its missing parts supplied by reference TRBV18 and TRBJ1-2, is NAGVMQNPRHLVRRRGQEARLRCSPMKGHSHVYWYRQLPEEGLKFMVYLQKENIIDESGMPKERFSAEFPKEGPSILRIQQVVRGDSAAYFCASSPPSGQGAVRYTFGSGTRLTVV.

This clone was recorded only once. The chain combines TRBV30 with TRBJ1-1; a possible D gene is TRBD1 (5 bases). This CDR3 contains 13 residues. Germline V lookup: CDR1 GTSNPN, CDR2 SVGIG (reference sequence). Trimming cost V 4 bases and J 0 bases, with 9 bases left between them. CDR3 amino acids: CAWTWGLNTEAFF. In nucleotides, the CDR3 is TGTGCCTGGACATGGGGACTGAACACTGAAGCTTTCTTT.

The chain links TRBV24-1 to TRBJ1-2, with D tentatively TRBD1 (6 bases). V was cut by 3 bases and J by 0 bases, with 13 bases left in between. The CDR3 has 16 residues. From germline, CDR1 is KGHDR and CDR2 SFDVKD. CDR3 nucleotide sequence: TGTGCCACCAGTGATCCCGGACAGAGCACTAACTATGGCTACACCTTC. Its protein product is CATSDPGQSTNYGYTF.

The rearrangement links TRBV7-6 to TRBJ2-5; D unresolved. This CDR3 is built from 11 residues. Per germline, CDR1 SGHVS and CDR2 FNYEAQ. Deletions cut 3 bases from V and 5 bases from J, with 4 bases between. The CDR3 here is CASSLSETQYF. CDR3 DNA sequence: TGTGCCAGCAGCTTGTCGGAGACCCAGTACTTC. The whole variable domain, remainder taken from reference TRBV7-6 and TRBJ2-5, is GAGVSQSPRYKVTKRGQDVALRCDPISGHVSLYWYRQALGQGPEFLTYFNYEAQQDKSGLPNDRFSAERPEGSISTLTIQRTEQRDSAMYRCASSLSETQYFGPGTRLLVL.

This clone was found once. V gene TRBV7-2 combines with J gene TRBJ1-1, with TRBD1 as a possible D gene (5 bases). This CDR3 is built from 14 residues. V was clipped by 1 base and J by 1 base, with 7 bases between them. Germline values: CDR1 SGHTA, CDR2 FQGNSA. The CDR3 DNA is TGTGCCAGCAGCTTAGGTGGGGGGAACACTGAAGCTTTCTTT. Amino acids: CASSLGGGNTEAFF.

The rearrangement joins TRBV19 to TRBJ2-7; no reliable D call. The V end was cut by 3 bases, the J end by 6 bases, with 9 bases between. This CDR3 has 12 residues. Germline loops: CDR1 LNHDA, CDR2 SQIVND (reference sequence). As DNA, the CDR3 is TGTGCCAGTAGTATTTTTCCCAGCGAGCAGTACTTC. It translates to CASSIFPSEQYF.

The chain joins TRBV5-1 to TRBJ1-1; no firm D call. This CDR3 spans 13 amino acids. In germline, CDR1 is SGHRS, CDR2 YFSETQ. Trimming cost V 4 bases and J 1 base, with 8 bases left between them. CDR3 coding DNA: TGCGCCAGCAGCGACACAGAGAACACTGAAGCTTTCTTT. This codes for CASSDTENTEAFF.

A few counts support this clone. As DNA, the CDR3 is TGTGCCAGCAGTGAAAAATGGGGTAGGGGGGGTACTGAAGCTTTCTTT. Protein: CASSEKWGRGGTEAFF. The chain has TRBV25-1 and TRBJ1-1, with D possibly matching TRBD1 (6 bases). In germline, CDR1 is MGHDK, CDR2 SYGVNS. The CDR3 runs 16 residues. Trimming cost V 2 bases and J 5 bases, with 18 bases left between them.

This clone was observed once. This chain's CDR3 is CASSYPHGGYTF. The CDR3 DNA reads as TGTGCCAGCAGTTACCCCCACGGCGGCTACACCTTC. This chain links TRBV6-2 or TRBV6-3 with TRBJ1-2; D not certain. V shed 2 bases and J shed 8 bases, with 9 bases lying between them. There are 12 residues in the CDR3. CDR1 MNHEY and CDR2 SVGEGT come from the germline V gene.

The chain has TRBV25-1 and TRBJ1-1; D gene uncertain. V was shortened by 3 bases and J by 1 base, with 9 bases between the two germline ends. Germline V gene lookup returns CDR1 MGHDK and CDR2 SYGVNS. The CDR3 contains 14 residues. The CDR3 protein is CASSEPTKNTEAFF. The CDR3 DNA sequence: TGTGCCAGCAGTGAGCCCACAAAGAACACTGAAGCTTTCTTT.

The V gene is TRBV5-4, the J gene TRBJ2-7; 10 bases agree with TRBD1. Trimming cost V 4 bases and J 5 bases; bases outside gene matches: 6. The CDR3 covers 14 residues. CDR1 SGHNT and CDR2 YYREEE come from the germline V gene (reference sequence). CDR3 loop: CASSTTGGGDEQYF. The CDR3, as DNA: TGTGCCAGCAGCACGACAGGGGGCGGGGACGAGCAGTACTTC.

On this clone itself: Germline is not matched at one junction end, which may reflect a read error. The rearrangement uses TRBV14 and TRBJ2-3, with 9 bases matching TRBD2. Per the germline V gene, CDR1 is SGHDN and CDR2 is FVKESK. The CDR3 is 12 residues long. CDR3 DNA: TGTGCCAGCAGCCGCGGGGGGGAAAGGTCCCTTTTT. Translated: CASSRGGERSLF.

The J gene is TRBJ1-1, the V gene TRBV6-2 or TRBV6-3, with D tentatively TRBD1 (6 bases). Trimming left V 5 bases short and J 4 bases short, with 14 bases between. The CDR3 has 14 amino acids. Per the germline V gene, CDR1 is MNHEY and CDR2 is SVGEGT. CDR3 region: CASSRAGEGTEAFF. The CDR3, as DNA: TGTGCCAGCAGTCGAGCAGGGGAAGGCACTGAAGCTTTCTTT.

V and J are TRBV6-5 and TRBJ2-1; 12 bases fit TRBD1. Germline V gives CDR1 MNHEY, CDR2 SVGAGI. This CDR3 has 16 residues. V lost 2 bases to trimming and J lost 9 bases; unmatched junction nucleotides: 8. CDR3 protein: CASSYTPGQGAGEQFF. The CDR3 nucleotides read TGTGCCAGCAGTTACACCCCGGGACAGGGGGCGGGTGAGCAGTTCTTC.

The chain carries TRBV11-3 and TRBJ2-1, with no clear D. The germline V gene has CDR1 SGHNT and CDR2 YENEEA. V was clipped by 2 bases and J by 1 base, with 9 bases between them. CDR3 length: 15 amino acids. The CDR3 here is CASSLISESYNEQFF. The CDR3, as DNA: TGTGCCAGCAGCTTAATTAGTGAGTCCTACAATGAGCAGTTCTTC.

This chain links TRBV11-1 with TRBJ2-3, with 8 bases that match TRBD1. Germline V lookup: CDR1 SGHAT, CDR2 FQDESV (reference sequence). Trimming took 1 base from V and 6 from J; bases not matched to a gene: 6. This CDR3 contains 15 residues. The CDR3 sequence: CASSLGGQGVDTQYF. CDR3 bases: TGTGCCAGCAGCTTAGGAGGACAGGGAGTGGATACGCAGTATTTT.

This sequence joins TRBV12-3 or TRBV12-4 and TRBJ1-1; no clear D. V was clipped by 7 bases and J by 2 bases, with 11 bases between them. The CDR3 is made up of 13 amino acids. CDR3 DNA: TGTGCCAGCACCACGCAAGTAAACACTGAAGCTTTCTTT. Its protein is CASTTQVNTEAFF.

This rearrangement joins TRBV6-5 to TRBJ2-1; 8 nucleotides align to TRBD2. The CDR3 has 15 amino acids. Germline CDR1 is MNHEY and CDR2 is SVGAGI. The J segment lost 9 bases and the V segment lost 6 bases, leaving 13 bases of the junction unmatched. DNA for the CDR3: TGTGCCAGCAGCCCGGGACTAGAAGCTTCCGGTGAGCAGTTCTTC. This codes for CASSPGLEASGEQFF.

This chain connects TRBV5-1 to TRBJ1-5, with 7 positions matching TRBD1. Trimming took 2 bases from V and 2 from J; bases not matched to a gene: 7. Germline CDR1 reads SGHRS; CDR2 reads YFSETQ. This CDR3 region has 16 residues. The DNA of the CDR3 is TGCGCCAGCAGCTTCCAGGGGGGCGAGCGCAATCAGCCCCAGCATTTT. Residues: CASSFQGGERNQPQHF.

J is TRBJ1-4 and V is TRBV18; the D gene is possibly TRBD1 (5 bases). The germline V gene encodes CDR1 KGHSH and CDR2 LQKENI. The CDR3 extends over 14 amino acids. The germline V and J ends were trimmed by 1 base and 8 bases, with 11 bases remaining between them. The CDR3 reads CASSPRDSQEKLFF. CDR3 in DNA: TGTGCCAGCTCACCACGAGACAGCCAGGAAAAACTGTTTTTT.

The chain employs TRBV2 and TRBJ1-2; D unclear. Trimming took 7 bases from V and 7 from J, leaving 16 bases between them. CDR3 length: 13 amino acids. In germline, CDR1 is SNHLY, CDR2 FYNNEI. The CDR3 sequence: CASTDGRIPGYTF. CDR3 coding DNA: TGTGCCAGCACCGATGGTAGAATTCCTGGCTACACCTTC.

This chain joins TRBV18 and TRBJ2-5; unclear D gene. Germline assignment: CDR1 KGHSH and CDR2 LQKENI. V lost 3 bases and J 0 bases, leaving 11 bases between the germline ends. CDR3 length: 15 residues. The CDR3 loop reads CASSPRTAYQETQYF. In DNA form, the CDR3 reads TGTGCCAGCTCACCCCGAACAGCGTACCAAGAGACCCAGTACTTC.

J is TRBJ1-2 and V is TRBV9, with 7 nucleotides matching TRBD1. This CDR3 contains 15 residues. Germline CDR1 and CDR2: SGDLS and YYNGEE. The J segment lost 2 bases and the V segment lost 3 bases, leaving 7 bases of the junction unmatched. CDR3 residues: CASSADRATNYGYTF. The CDR3 DNA sequence: TGTGCCAGCAGCGCAGACAGGGCGACAAACTATGGCTACACCTTC.